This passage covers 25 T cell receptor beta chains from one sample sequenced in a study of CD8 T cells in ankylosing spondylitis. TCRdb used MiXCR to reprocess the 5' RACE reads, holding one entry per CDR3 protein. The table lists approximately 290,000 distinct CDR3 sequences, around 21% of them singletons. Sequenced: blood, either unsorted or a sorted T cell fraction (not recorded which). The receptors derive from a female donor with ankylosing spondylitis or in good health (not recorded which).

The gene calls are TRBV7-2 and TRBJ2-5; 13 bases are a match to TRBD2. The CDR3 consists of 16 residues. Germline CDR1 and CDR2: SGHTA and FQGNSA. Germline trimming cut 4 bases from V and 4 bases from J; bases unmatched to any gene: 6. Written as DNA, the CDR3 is TGTGCCAGCAGCTCCGGACTAGCGGGAGAATCAGAGACCCAGTACTTC. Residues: CASSSGLAGESETQYF.

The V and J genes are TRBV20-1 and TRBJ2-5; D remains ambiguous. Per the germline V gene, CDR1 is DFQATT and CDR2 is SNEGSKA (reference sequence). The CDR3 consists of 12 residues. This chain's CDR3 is CSADLVYETQYF. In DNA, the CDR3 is TGCAGCGCTGATCTAGTTTATGAGACCCAGTACTTC.

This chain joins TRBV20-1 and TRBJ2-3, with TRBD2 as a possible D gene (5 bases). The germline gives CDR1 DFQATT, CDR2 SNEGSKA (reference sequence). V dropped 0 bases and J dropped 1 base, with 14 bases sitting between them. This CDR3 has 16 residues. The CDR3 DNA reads TGCAGTGCTAGAGATCACCTTACGCGGGGCACAGATACGCAGTATTTT. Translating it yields CSARDHLTRGTDTQYF.

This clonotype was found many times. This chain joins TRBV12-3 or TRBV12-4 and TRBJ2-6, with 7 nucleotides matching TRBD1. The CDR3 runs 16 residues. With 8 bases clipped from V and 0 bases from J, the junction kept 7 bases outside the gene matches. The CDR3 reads CASRDSLRSGANVLTF. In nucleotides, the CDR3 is TGTGCCAGCCGGGACAGCTTACGCTCTGGGGCCAACGTCCTGACTTTC.

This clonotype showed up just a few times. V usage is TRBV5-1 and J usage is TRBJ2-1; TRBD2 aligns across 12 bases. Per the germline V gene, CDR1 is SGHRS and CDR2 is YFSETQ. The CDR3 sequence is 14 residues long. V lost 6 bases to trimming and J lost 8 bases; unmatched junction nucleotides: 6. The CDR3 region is CASNPRLAGDEQFF. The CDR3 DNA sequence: TGCGCCAGCAACCCGCGACTAGCGGGAGATGAGCAGTTCTTC.

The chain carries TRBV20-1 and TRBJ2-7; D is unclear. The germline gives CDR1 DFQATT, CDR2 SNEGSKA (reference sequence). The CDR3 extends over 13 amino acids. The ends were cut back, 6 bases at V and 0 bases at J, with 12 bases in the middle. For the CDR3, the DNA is TGCAGTGCCTCTACCGCGGTCTCCTACGAGCAGTACTTC. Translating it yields CSASTAVSYEQYF.

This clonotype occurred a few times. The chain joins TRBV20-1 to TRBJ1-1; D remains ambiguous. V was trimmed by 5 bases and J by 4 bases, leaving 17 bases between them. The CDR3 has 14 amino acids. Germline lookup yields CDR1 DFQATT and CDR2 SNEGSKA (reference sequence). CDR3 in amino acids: CSAALALGGTEAFF. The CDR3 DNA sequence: TGCAGTGCTGCCCTGGCCTTAGGTGGCACTGAAGCTTTCTTT.

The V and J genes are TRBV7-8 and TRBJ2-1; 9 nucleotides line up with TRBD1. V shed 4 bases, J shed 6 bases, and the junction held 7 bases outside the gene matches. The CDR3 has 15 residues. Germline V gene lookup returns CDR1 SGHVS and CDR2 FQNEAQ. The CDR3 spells CASSSRTGAFNEQFF. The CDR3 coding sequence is TGTGCCAGCAGCTCGCGGACAGGGGCGTTCAATGAGCAGTTCTTC. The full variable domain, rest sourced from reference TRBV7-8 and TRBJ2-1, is GAGVSQSPRYKVAKRGQDVALRCDPISGHVSLFWYQQALGQGPEFLTYFQNEAQLDKSGLPSDRFFAERPEGSVSTLKIQRTQQEDSAVYLCASSSRTGAFNEQFFGPGTRLTVL.

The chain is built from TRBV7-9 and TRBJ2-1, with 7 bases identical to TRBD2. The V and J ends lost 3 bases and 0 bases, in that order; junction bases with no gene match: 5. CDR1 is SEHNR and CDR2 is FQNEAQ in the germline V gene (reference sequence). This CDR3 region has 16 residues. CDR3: CASSFSAGSSYNEQFF. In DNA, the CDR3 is TGTGCCAGCAGCTTTTCAGCGGGAAGCTCCTACAATGAGCAGTTCTTC.

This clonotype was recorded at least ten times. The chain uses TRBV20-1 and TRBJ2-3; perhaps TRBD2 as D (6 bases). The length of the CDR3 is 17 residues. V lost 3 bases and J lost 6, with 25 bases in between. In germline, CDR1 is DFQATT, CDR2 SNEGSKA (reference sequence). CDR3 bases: TGCAGTGCTAGGGACTACCGATTCACGGGCTTGGCGGATACGCAGTATTTT. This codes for CSARDYRFTGLADTQYF.

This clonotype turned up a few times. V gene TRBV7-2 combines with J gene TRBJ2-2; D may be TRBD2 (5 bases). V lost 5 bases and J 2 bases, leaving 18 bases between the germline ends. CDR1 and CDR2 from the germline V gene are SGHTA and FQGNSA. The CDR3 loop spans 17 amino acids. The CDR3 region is CASSTPAGIRNTGELFF. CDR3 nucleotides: TGTGCCAGCAGCACCCCGGCCGGGATTAGAAACACCGGGGAGCTGTTTTTT. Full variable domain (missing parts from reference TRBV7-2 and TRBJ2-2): GAGVSQSPSNKVTEKGKDVELRCDPISGHTALYWYRQSLGQGLEFLIYFQGNSAPDKSGLPSDRFSAERTGGSVSTLTIQRTQQEDSAVYLCASSTPAGIRNTGELFFGEGSRLTVL.

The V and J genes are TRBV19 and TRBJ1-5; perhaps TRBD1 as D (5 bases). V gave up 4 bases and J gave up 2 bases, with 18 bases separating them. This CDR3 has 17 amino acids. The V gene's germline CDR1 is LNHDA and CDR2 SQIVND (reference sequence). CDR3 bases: TGTGCCAGTAGTACATCACGGAGGGGAGGACGCAATCAGCCCCAGCATTTT. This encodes CASSTSRRGGRNQPQHF.

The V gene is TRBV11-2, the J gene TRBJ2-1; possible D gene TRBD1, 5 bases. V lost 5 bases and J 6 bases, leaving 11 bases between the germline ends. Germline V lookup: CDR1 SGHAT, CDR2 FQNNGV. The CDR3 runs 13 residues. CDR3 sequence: CASSQGWINEQFF. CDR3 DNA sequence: TGTGCCAGCAGCCAGGGATGGATCAATGAGCAGTTCTTC.

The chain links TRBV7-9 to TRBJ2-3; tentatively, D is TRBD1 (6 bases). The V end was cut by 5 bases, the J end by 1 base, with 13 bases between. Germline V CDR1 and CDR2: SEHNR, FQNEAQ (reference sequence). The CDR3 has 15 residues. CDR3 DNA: TGTGCCAGCAGCCGTGCGACAGGAGGCACAGATACGCAGTATTTT. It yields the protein CASSRATGGTDTQYF.

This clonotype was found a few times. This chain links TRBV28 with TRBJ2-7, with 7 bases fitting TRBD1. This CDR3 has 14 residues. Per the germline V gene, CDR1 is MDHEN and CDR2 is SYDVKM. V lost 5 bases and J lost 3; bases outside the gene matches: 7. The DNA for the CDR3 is TGTGCCAGCAGTGAACAGGGGCCCCGCTACGAGCAGTACTTC. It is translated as CASSEQGPRYEQYF.

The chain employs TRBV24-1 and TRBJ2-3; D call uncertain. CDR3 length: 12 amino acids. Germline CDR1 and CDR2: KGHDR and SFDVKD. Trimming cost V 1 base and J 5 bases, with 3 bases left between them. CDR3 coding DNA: TGTGCCACCAGTGATTTCGGAGATACGCAGTATTTT. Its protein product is CATSDFGDTQYF.

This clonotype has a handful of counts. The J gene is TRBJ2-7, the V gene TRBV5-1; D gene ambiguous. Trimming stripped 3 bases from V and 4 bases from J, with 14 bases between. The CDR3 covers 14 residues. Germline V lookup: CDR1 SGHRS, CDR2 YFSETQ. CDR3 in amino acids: CASSYADRLYEQYF. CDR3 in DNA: TGCGCCAGCAGCTACGCGGACCGGCTATACGAGCAGTACTTC.

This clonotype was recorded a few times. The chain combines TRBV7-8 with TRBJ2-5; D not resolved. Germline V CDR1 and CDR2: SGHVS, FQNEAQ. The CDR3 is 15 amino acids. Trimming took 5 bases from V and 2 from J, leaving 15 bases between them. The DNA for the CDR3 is TGTGCCAGCAGCCCGGTCCTAGGTCTACAAGAGACCCAGTACTTC. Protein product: CASSPVLGLQETQYF.

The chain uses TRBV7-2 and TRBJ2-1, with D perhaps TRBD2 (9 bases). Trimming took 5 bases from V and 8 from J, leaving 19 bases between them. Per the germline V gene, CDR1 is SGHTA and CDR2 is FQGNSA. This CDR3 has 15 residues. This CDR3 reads CASSSSSGTGYEQFF. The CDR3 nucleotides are TGTGCCAGCAGCAGTTCTAGCGGGACAGGCTATGAGCAGTTCTTC.

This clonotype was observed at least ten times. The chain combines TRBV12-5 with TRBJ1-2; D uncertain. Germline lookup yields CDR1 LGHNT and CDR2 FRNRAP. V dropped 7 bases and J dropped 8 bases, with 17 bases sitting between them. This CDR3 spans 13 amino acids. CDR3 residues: CASAPGMLEGYTF. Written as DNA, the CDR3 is TGTGCTAGTGCCCCGGGGATGTTGGAAGGCTACACCTTC.

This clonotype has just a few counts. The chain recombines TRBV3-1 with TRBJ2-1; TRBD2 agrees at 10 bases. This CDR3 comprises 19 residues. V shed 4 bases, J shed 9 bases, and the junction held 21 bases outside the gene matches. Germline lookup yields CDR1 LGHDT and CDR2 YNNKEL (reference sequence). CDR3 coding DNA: TGTGCCAGCAGCCGAAACCCCGGACTAGCGGAGAAACGGGCTACTGAGCAGTTCTTC. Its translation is CASSRNPGLAEKRATEQFF.

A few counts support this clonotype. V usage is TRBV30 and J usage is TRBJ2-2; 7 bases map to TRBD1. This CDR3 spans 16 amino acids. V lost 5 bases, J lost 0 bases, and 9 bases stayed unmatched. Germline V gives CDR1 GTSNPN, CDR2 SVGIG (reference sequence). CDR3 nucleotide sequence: TGTGCCTGGGTTGCCCCGGGACAGCCGAACACCGGGGAGCTGTTTTTT. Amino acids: CAWVAPGQPNTGELFF. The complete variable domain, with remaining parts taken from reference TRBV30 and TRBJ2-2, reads SQTIHQWPATLVQPVGSPLSLECTVEGTSNPNLYWYRQAAGRGLQLLFYSVGIGQISSEVPQNLSASRPQDRQFILSSKKLLLSDSGFYLCAWVAPGQPNTGELFFGEGSRLTVL.

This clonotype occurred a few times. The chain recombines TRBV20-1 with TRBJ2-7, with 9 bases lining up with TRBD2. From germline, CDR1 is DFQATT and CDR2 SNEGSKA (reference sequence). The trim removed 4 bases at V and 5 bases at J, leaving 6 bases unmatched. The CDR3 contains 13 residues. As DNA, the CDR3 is TGCAGTGCTACGGCGGGAGGGTCCGACGAGCAGTACTTC. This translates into CSATAGGSDEQYF.

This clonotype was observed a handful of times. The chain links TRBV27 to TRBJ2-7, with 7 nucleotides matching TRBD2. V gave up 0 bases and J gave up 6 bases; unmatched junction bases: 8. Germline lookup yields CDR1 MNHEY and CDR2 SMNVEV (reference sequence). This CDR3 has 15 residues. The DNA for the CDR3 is TGTGCCAGCAGTTTATCGGCGGCGGGAGTCAGCGAGCAGTACTTC. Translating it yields CASSLSAAGVSEQYF.

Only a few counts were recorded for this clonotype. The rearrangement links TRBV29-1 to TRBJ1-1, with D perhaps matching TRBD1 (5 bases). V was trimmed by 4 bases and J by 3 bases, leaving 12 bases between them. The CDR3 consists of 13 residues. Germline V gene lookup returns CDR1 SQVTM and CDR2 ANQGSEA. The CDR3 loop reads CSVGGHGDTEAFF. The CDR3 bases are TGCAGCGTTGGGGGCCACGGGGACACTGAAGCTTTCTTT.